This TCR beta chain was sequenced in a study of monozygotic twins with inflammatory bowel disease. TCRdb reprocessed the 5' RACE reads; each CDR3 protein has one entry and no DNA is given. The sample yields roughly 330,000 distinct CDR3 sequences, of which the top ten take up around 2%. The CDR3 has 14 amino acids. Germline lookup yields CDR1 LNHDA and CDR2 SQIVND (reference sequence). This clonotype was obtained from a human donor with ulcerative colitis or Crohn's disease, or a healthy co-twin of an affected twin (not recorded which). The sequencing input was blood. V and J are TRBV19 and TRBJ1-1; the TCRdb call, TRBD1, lacks DNA for checking. The CDR3 protein is CASRPGQANTEAFF.